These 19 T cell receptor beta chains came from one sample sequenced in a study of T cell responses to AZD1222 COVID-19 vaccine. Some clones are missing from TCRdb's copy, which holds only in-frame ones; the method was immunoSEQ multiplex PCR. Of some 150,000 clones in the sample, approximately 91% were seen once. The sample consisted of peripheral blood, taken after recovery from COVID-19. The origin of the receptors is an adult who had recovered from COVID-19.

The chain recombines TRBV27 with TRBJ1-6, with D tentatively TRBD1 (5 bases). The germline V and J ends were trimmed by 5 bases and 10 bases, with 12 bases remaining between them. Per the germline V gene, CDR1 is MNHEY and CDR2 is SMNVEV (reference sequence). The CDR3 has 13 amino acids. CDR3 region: CASSPGINSPLHF. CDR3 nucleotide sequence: TGTGCCAGCAGTCCAGGGATAAACTCACCCCTCCACTTT.

CDR3 amino acids: CASSVGGSFHSSPLHF. The CDR3 DNA reads as TGTGCCAGCAGCGTAGGGGGAAGCTTTCACAGTTCACCCCTCCACTTT. This chain links TRBV9 with TRBJ1-6; no firm D call. Per the germline V gene, CDR1 is SGDLS and CDR2 is YYNGEE. There are 16 residues in the CDR3. The V gene lost 0 bases and the J gene lost 9 bases, with 16 bases spanning the gap. The full variable domain, rest sourced from reference TRBV9 and TRBJ1-6, is DSGVTQTPKHLITATGQRVTLRCSPRSGDLSVYWYQQSLDQGLQFLIQYYNGEERAKGNILERFSAQQFPDLHSELNLSSLELGDSALYFCASSVGGSFHSSPLHFGNGTRLTVT.

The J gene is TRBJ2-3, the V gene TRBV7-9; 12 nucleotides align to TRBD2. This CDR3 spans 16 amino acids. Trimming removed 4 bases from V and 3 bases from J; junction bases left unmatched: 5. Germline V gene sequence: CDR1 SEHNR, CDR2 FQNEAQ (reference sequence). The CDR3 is CASSSRTSGVTDTQYF. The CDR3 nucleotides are TGTGCCAGCAGCTCGCGGACTAGCGGGGTGACAGATACGCAGTATTTT.

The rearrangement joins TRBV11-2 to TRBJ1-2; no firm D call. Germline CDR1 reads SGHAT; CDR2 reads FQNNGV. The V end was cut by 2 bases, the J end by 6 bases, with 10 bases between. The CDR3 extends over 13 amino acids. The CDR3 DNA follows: TGTGCCAGCAGCTTATGGGATCGGGATGGCTACACCTTC. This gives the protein CASSLWDRDGYTF.

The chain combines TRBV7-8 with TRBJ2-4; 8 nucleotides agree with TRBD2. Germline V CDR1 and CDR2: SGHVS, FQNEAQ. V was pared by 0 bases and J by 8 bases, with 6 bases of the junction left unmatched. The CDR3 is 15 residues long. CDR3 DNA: TGTGCCAGCAGCTTAGCAAGCGGGGGATGGGACATTCAGTACTTC. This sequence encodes CASSLASGGWDIQYF.

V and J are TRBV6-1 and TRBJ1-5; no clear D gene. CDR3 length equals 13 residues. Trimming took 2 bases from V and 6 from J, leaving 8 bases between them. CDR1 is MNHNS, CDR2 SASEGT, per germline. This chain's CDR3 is CASSEFRGQPQHF. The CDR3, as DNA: TGTGCCAGCAGTGAATTTCGGGGTCAGCCCCAGCATTTT.

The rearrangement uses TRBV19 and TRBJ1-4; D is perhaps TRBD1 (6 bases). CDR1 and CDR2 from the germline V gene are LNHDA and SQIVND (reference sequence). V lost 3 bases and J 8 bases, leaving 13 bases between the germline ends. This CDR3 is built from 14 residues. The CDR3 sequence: CASSMRGGQEKLFF. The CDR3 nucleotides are TGTGCCAGTAGTATGAGGGGGGGGCAAGAAAAACTGTTTTTT.

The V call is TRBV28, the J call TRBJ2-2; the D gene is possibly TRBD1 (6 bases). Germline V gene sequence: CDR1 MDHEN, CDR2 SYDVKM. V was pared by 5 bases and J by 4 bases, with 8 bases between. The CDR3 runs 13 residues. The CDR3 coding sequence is TGTGCCAGCAGTGTACAGGGCACCGGGGAGCTGTTTTTT. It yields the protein CASSVQGTGELFF.

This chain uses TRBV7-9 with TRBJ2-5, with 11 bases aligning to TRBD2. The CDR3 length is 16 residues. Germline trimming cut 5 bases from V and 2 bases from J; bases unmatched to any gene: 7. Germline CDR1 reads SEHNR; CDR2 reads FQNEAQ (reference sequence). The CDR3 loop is CASSPLAGGLQETQYF. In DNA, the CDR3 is TGTGCCAGCAGCCCCCTAGCGGGGGGCCTACAAGAGACCCAGTACTTC. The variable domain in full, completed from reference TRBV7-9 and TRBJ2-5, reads DTGVSQNPRHKITKRGQNVTFRCDPISEHNRLYWYRQTLGQGPEFLTYFQNEAQLEKSRLLSDRFSAERPKGSFSTLEIQRTEQGDSAMYLCASSPLAGGLQETQYFGPGTRLLVL.

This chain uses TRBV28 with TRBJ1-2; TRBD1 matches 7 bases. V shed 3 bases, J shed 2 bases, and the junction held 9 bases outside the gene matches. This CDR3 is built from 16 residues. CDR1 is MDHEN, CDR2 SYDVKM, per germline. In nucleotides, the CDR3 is TGTGCCAGCAGTTTTGGATTGACAGGGCCCAACTATGGCTACACCTTC. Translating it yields CASSFGLTGPNYGYTF.

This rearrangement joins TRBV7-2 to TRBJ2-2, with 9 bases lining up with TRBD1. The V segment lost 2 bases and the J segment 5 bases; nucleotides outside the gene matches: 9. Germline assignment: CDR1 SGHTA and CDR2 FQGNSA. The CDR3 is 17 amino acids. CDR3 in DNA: TGTGCCAGCAGCTTATCCCCGGGACAGGGAGTGACCGGGGAGCTGTTTTTT. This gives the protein CASSLSPGQGVTGELFF.

CDR3 amino acids: CASSQRVQETQYF. The DNA of the CDR3 is TGTGCCAGCAGTCAGCGGGTCCAAGAGACCCAGTACTTC. The chain couples TRBV27 to TRBJ2-5; the D gene is possibly TRBD2 (6 bases). Trimming shortened V by 5 bases and J by 1 base, and 8 bases separated the two germline ends. The CDR3 runs 13 residues. The V gene's germline CDR1 is MNHEY and CDR2 SMNVEV (reference sequence).

Here the CDR3 DNA reads TGTGCCAGCAGTCAGGACAGGGACTATGGCTACACCTTC. As protein: CASSQDRDYGYTF. V is TRBV2 and J is TRBJ1-2; 8 bases match TRBD1. Losses at the gene ends were 5 bases for V and 3 bases for J; bases not matched to a gene: 2. CDR3 length: 13 amino acids. Germline V lookup: CDR1 SNHLY, CDR2 FYNNEI. The full variable domain, completed using reference TRBV2 and TRBJ1-2, is EPEVTQTPSHQVTQMGQEVILRCVPISNHLYFYWYRQILGQKVEFLVSFYNNEISEKSEIFDDQFSVERPDGSNFTLKIRSTKLEDSAMYFCASSQDRDYGYTFGSGTRLTVV.

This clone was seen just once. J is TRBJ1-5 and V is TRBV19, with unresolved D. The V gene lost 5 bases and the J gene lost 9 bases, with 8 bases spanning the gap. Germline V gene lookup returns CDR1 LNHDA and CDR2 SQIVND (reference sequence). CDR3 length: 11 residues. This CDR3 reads CASSSRGPQHF. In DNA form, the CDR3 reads TGTGCCAGTAGTTCCCGGGGGCCCCAGCATTTT.

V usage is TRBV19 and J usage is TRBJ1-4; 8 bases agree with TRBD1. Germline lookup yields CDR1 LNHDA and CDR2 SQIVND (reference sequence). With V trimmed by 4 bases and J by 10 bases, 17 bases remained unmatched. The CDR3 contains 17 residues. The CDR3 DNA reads TGTGCCAGTAGTACTCAGGACAGGGCGGGACTCGAAGGAAAACTGTTTTTT. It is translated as CASSTQDRAGLEGKLFF. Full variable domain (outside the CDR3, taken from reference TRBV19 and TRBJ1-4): DGGITQSPKYLFRKEGQNVTLSCEQNLNHDAMYWYRQDPGQGLRLIYYSQIVNDFQKGDIAEGYSVSREKKESFPLTVTSAQKNPTAFYLCASSTQDRAGLEGKLFFGSGTQLSVL.

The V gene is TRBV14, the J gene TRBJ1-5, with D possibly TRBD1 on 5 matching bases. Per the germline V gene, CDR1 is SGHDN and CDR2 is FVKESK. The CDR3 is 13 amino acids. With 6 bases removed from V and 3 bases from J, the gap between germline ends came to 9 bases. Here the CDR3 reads CASSRGLNQPQHF. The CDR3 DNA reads TGTGCCAGCAGTCGGGGACTCAATCAGCCCCAGCATTTT.

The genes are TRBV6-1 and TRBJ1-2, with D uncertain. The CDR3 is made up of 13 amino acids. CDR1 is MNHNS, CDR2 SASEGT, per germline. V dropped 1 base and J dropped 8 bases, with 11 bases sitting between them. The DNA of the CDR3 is TGTGCCAGCAGTGAAGTTAAAACTTCGGGCTACACCTTC. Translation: CASSEVKTSGYTF.

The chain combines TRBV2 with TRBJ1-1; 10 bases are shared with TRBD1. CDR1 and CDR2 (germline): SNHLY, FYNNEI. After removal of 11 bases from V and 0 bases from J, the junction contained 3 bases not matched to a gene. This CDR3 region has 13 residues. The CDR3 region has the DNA TGTGCCGGGACAGGGGACATGAACACTGAAGCTTTCTTT. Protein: CAGTGDMNTEAFF.

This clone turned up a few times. CDR3 sequence: CASSLGRGNPQETQYF. CDR3 nucleotides: TGCGCCAGCAGCTTAGGCAGGGGGAACCCACAAGAGACCCAGTACTTC. The J gene is TRBJ2-5, the V gene TRBV5-1, with 7 nucleotides matching TRBD1. Germline V gene data show CDR1 as SGHRS and CDR2 as YFSETQ. The J segment lost 2 bases and the V segment lost 2 bases, leaving 9 bases of the junction unmatched. This CDR3 comprises 16 residues.